The sequence of this T cell receptor (beta chain) was determined in a study of blood T cell repertoires in COVID-19. Study overall: Samples of COVID-19 (acute and convalescent) were obtained from the United States, Italy and Spain. The cDNA or gDNA used as material had been derived from T cells, B-cell-depleted T cells, or PBMCs.

Per the original methods: It was from reference gene primer amplification that nucleated cell counts were estimated. Clones were read by immunoSEQ multiplex PCR, and TCRdb kept only the in-frame ones, dropping some. The V and J calls and the clone size are those of that table, but D and trimming were determined from the DNA. The sample consists of 150,000 to 200,000 clones, 87% of them appearing once. Followed over time, Seattle patients had been enrolled while infection was active. The CDR3 length is 14 residues. The V segment lost 8 bases and the J segment 7 bases; nucleotides outside the gene matches: 11. In germline, CDR1 is MDHEN, CDR2 SYDVKM.

The chain combines TRBV28 with TRBJ1-2, with TRBD1 matching over 9 bases. The clonotype originates from a woman in her 70s with COVID-19, enrolled during active disease. Material: peripheral blood. CDR3 sequence reads: CASVTGGTTIGYTF. CDR3 nucleotide sequence: TGTGCCAGCGTGACAGGGGGGACAACTATTGGCTACACCTTC.